Each of the 29 T cell receptor beta chains below was sequenced from the same sample in a study of Tregs in tolerant kidney transplant recipients. TCRdb keeps only in-frame clones here, not all; method: immunoSEQ multiplex PCR. The data contain about 69,000 clones, about 89% of them singletons. The source material was CD4+ T cells from blood, sampled before the transplant. The receptors originated from a human donor who received a combined kidney and bone marrow transplant.

The J gene is TRBJ2-7, the V gene TRBV27; 9 nucleotides match TRBD2. V lost 0 bases and J lost 5; bases outside the gene matches: 11. The length of the CDR3 is 17 residues. CDR1 MNHEY and CDR2 SMNVEV come from the germline V gene (reference sequence). CDR3 region: CASSLSGLISGRDEQYF. The CDR3 nucleotides read TGTGCCAGCAGTTTATCGGGCCTGATTAGCGGGAGAGACGAGCAGTACTTC.

The sample holds one count of this clone. The V call is TRBV15, the J call TRBJ1-1, with D unresolved. Trimming removed 6 bases at V and 4 bases at J, with 15 bases between. The CDR3 is made up of 14 amino acids. CDR1 is LNHNV and CDR2 is YYDKDF in the germline V gene (reference sequence). CDR3 sequence reads: CATSLERRGTEAFF. The CDR3 DNA follows: TGTGCCACCAGTCTAGAACGTAGAGGCACTGAAGCTTTCTTT.

This chain joins TRBV4-1 and TRBJ2-3; TRBD1 is a possible D gene (6 bases). Trimming cost V 7 bases and J 1 base, with 15 bases left between them. There are 15 residues in the CDR3. The germline CDR1 and CDR2 sequences are MGHRA and YSYEKL. CDR3 protein: CASTLTGSGTDTQYF. The CDR3 bases are TGCGCCAGCACGCTTACAGGGTCGGGCACAGATACGCAGTATTTT.

The chain recombines TRBV30 with TRBJ2-1; the match to TRBD2 covers 12 bases. The CDR3 length is 15 residues. In germline, CDR1 is GTSNPN, CDR2 SVGIG (reference sequence). V gave up 2 bases and J gave up 15 bases; unmatched junction bases: 14. As DNA, the CDR3 is TGTGCCTGGAGTTGGGCTAGCGGGAGGGCCGGAATTCCGTTCTTC. This encodes CAWSWASGRAGIPFF.

This clone was seen a single time. The chain couples TRBV15 to TRBJ2-5; 9 nucleotides agree with TRBD1. From germline, CDR1 is LNHNV and CDR2 YYDKDF (reference sequence). CDR3 size: 14 residues. The V segment lost 1 base and the J segment 5 bases; nucleotides outside the gene matches: 2. The CDR3 sequence is CATSRGGTGETQYF. CDR3 bases: TGTGCCACCAGCAGAGGAGGGACAGGGGAGACCCAGTACTTC.

With regard to this clone: One end of the junction fails to match germline, which may point to a read error. This chain links TRBV7-7 with TRBJ2-7; D possibly corresponds to TRBD1 (5 bases). The CDR3 covers 13 residues. CDR1 SSHAT and CDR2 FNYEAQ come from the germline V gene (reference sequence). The CDR3 sequence: CASRPLGVHEQYF. The CDR3 nucleotides are TGTGCTAGCAGGCCCCTAGGGGTCCACGAGCAGTACTTC.

CDR3: CASSQSRGTQYF. The CDR3 region has the DNA TGCGCCAGCAGTCAATCTAGGGGTACGCAGTATTTT. The chain links TRBV23-1 to TRBJ2-3; TRBD1 might be the D (5 bases). TRBV23-1 counts as an open reading frame of uncertain function. CDR3 length: 12 amino acids. V lost 0 bases and J 8 bases, leaving 6 bases between the germline ends.

The chain is built from TRBV30 and TRBJ2-7; 12 positions agree with TRBD1. Trimming removed 3 bases from V and 2 bases from J; junction bases left unmatched: 11. Germline V gene sequence: CDR1 GTSNPN, CDR2 SVGIG (reference sequence). The CDR3 is 17 amino acids. The CDR3 DNA sequence: TGTGCCTGGAGCCCGCGGGGGGGACAGGGGGCCGCCTACGAGCAGTACTTC. Encoded protein: CAWSPRGGQGAAYEQYF.

This clone was counted a single time. The J gene is TRBJ2-7, the V gene TRBV21-1; the DNA was not used to check the table's D call, TRBD1. TRBV21-1 is a known pseudogene. CDR3 size: 16 residues. The CDR3 here is CASSVRVRRSIREQYF. CDR3 bases: TGTGCCAGCAGCGTCAGGGTCCGGCGATCTATTAGGGAGCAGTACTTC.

This chain connects TRBV7-9 to TRBJ2-1; 14 nucleotides agree with TRBD2. Germline lookup yields CDR1 SEHNR and CDR2 FQNEAQ (reference sequence). J gave up 9 bases and V 3 bases, and 7 bases lay outside the gene matches. The CDR3 totals 16 residues. The CDR3 nucleotides are TGTGCCAGCAGCTTCGGGACTAGCGGGAGTTGGTTTGAGCAGTTCTTC. As protein: CASSFGTSGSWFEQFF.

This clone is a singleton in its sample. CDR3 DNA sequence: TGTGCCAGCAGCCCCGGCGGAAGGCCCCAAGAGACCCAGTACTTC. Encoded protein: CASSPGGRPQETQYF. The genes are TRBV9 and TRBJ2-5; no definite D call. The CDR3 has 15 residues. CDR1 SGDLS and CDR2 YYNGEE come from the germline V gene. The ends were cut back, 4 bases at V and 1 base at J, with 14 bases in the middle.

The DNA of the CDR3 is TGTGCCAGCAGTTACGGTGGGGCCGGGGGGCCCGGGGAGCTGTTTTTT. Protein sequence: CASSYGGAGGPGELFF. The V call is TRBV6-5, the J call TRBJ2-2, with D possibly matching TRBD2 (7 bases). The V and J ends lost 2 bases and 6 bases respectively, with 16 bases between them. The CDR3 covers 16 residues. Per germline, CDR1 MNHEY and CDR2 SVGAGI.

This clone occurred a few times. The chain links TRBV28 to TRBJ2-7, with D unclear. Germline CDR1 reads MDHEN; CDR2 reads SYDVKM. V was pared by 8 bases and J by 0 bases, with 11 bases between. CDR3 length equals 13 residues. CDR3 in amino acids: CASHSSNSYEQYF. The CDR3 bases are TGTGCCAGCCACAGTTCCAACTCCTACGAGCAGTACTTC.

The sample holds a few counts of this clone. CDR3 sequence: CSANRFPGYTF. CDR3 DNA: TGCAGTGCTAACAGGTTTCCCGGCTACACCTTC. The rearrangement uses TRBV20-1 and TRBJ1-2; possible D gene TRBD1, 5 bases. Trimming cost V 4 bases and J 8 bases, with 11 bases left between them. The CDR3 is made up of 11 amino acids. CDR1 and CDR2 from the germline V gene are DFQATT and SNEGSKA (reference sequence).

The chain is built from TRBV5-6 and TRBJ2-3; 10 bases are shared with TRBD2. The CDR3 is 16 amino acids. The V segment lost 0 bases and the J segment 3 bases; nucleotides outside the gene matches: 4. Per the germline V gene, CDR1 is SGHDT and CDR2 is YYEEEE. The CDR3 DNA sequence: TGTGCCAGCAGCTTGGGGTTGACTAGCGGGACAGATACGCAGTATTTT. This gives the protein CASSLGLTSGTDTQYF. The variable domain in full, completed from reference TRBV5-6 and TRBJ2-3, reads DAGVTQSPTHLIKTRGQQVTLRCSPKSGHDTVSWYQQALGQGPQFIFQYYEEEERQRGNFPDRFSGHQFPNYSSELNVNALLLGDSALYLCASSLGLTSGTDTQYFGPGTRLTVL.

The chain employs TRBV11-2 and TRBJ2-7; the match to TRBD2 covers 10 bases. This CDR3 region has 16 residues. V gave up 5 bases and J gave up 4 bases; unmatched junction bases: 11. Germline V CDR1 and CDR2: SGHAT, FQNNGV. CDR3 bases: TGTGCCAGCAGCCCTCTGGCTAGCGGGAGATGGTACGAGCAGTACTTC. Its protein is CASSPLASGRWYEQYF. Full variable domain (remainder filled in from reference TRBV11-2 and TRBJ2-7): EAGVAQSPRYKIIEKRQSVAFWCNPISGHATLYWYQQILGQGPKLLIQFQNNGVVDDSQLPKDRFSAERLKGVDSTLKIQPAKLEDSAVYLCASSPLASGRWYEQYFGPGTRLTVT.

V and J are TRBV7-9 and TRBJ1-1; tentative D call: TRBD1 (6 bases). The germline V gene has CDR1 SEHNR and CDR2 FQNEAQ (reference sequence). This CDR3 contains 15 residues. V was pared by 4 bases and J by 10 bases, with 22 bases between. CDR3 residues: CASSSHTGTTGGAFF. In DNA, the CDR3 is TGTGCCAGCAGCTCTCACACAGGGACCACTGGGGGAGCTTTCTTT.

This chain connects TRBV28 to TRBJ1-2, with TRBD1 identical over 8 bases. Germline V gene data show CDR1 as MDHEN and CDR2 as SYDVKM. The CDR3 covers 14 residues. Trimming cost V 6 bases and J 5 bases; bases outside gene matches: 8. The CDR3 nucleotides read TGTGCCAGCAGGACCACAGGGGGGCCTTATGGCTACACCTTC. Amino acids: CASRTTGGPYGYTF.

This chain connects TRBV5-1 to TRBJ2-7, with TRBD2 identical over 7 bases. After removal of 7 bases from V and 4 bases from J, the junction contained 14 bases not matched to a gene. The germline V gene has CDR1 SGHRS and CDR2 YFSETQ. The CDR3 runs to 15 residues. The CDR3 nucleotides read TGCGCCAGCGGCCGTTCGGGAGGAAATGGTTACGAGCAGTACTTC. This encodes CASGRSGGNGYEQYF.

This chain joins TRBV11-2 and TRBJ1-5, with TRBD1 identical over 8 bases. Germline values: CDR1 SGHAT, CDR2 FQNNGV. The CDR3 length is 14 residues. V was pared by 2 bases and J by 4 bases, with 1 base of the junction left unmatched. CDR3 protein: CASSLTGGNQPQHF. CDR3 DNA: TGTGCCAGCAGCTTAACAGGGGGAAATCAGCCCCAGCATTTT.

The chain joins TRBV7-3 to TRBJ2-1; possibly TRBD2 for D (6 bases). V was clipped by 0 bases and J by 8 bases, with 17 bases between them. The CDR3 sequence is 16 residues long. CDR1 and CDR2 from the germline V gene are SGHTA and FQGTGA. Here the CDR3 DNA reads TGTGCCAGCAGCTTAACGTTTGGCGGGAATGGCGATGAGCAGTTCTTC. The encoded protein is CASSLTFGGNGDEQFF.

CDR3 in DNA: TGTGCCTGGAGTGCGTGGGACAGGGCTAACTATGGCTACACCTTC. It translates to CAWSAWDRANYGYTF. V gene TRBV30 combines with J gene TRBJ1-2, with 9 bases that match TRBD1. Germline CDR1 GTSNPN, CDR2 SVGIG (reference sequence). The CDR3 covers 15 residues. The ends lost 1 base at V and 0 bases at J; junction bases unmatched: 3.

DNA of the CDR3: TGTGCCAGTAGTATAGTTAGAGGGCAAACTCAGCCCCAGCATTTT. Its translation: CASSIVRGQTQPQHF. The rearrangement uses TRBV19 and TRBJ1-5, with no clear D. The V end was cut by 1 base, the J end by 6 bases, with 13 bases between. The CDR3 contains 15 residues. CDR1 LNHDA and CDR2 SQIVND come from the germline V gene (reference sequence).

As DNA, the CDR3 is TGTGCCAGCAGCTTAGTTGCGGGGGCGGTTAGCAATCAGCCCCAGCATTTT. This encodes CASSLVAGAVSNQPQHF. V gene TRBV7-2 combines with J gene TRBJ1-5; D is possibly TRBD1 (6 bases). Germline loops: CDR1 SGHTA, CDR2 FQGNSA. The length of the CDR3 is 17 residues. V was trimmed by 1 base and J by 0 bases, leaving 13 bases between them.

This clone was seen a single time. This chain links TRBV28 with TRBJ1-2; 8 bases agree with TRBD1. The CDR3 is 14 residues long. After removal of 1 base from V and 7 bases from J, the junction contained 5 bases not matched to a gene. Germline lookup yields CDR1 MDHEN and CDR2 SYDVKM. As DNA, the CDR3 is TGTGCCAGCAGTTTATCTCAGGGGGCGAGTGGCTACACCTTC. Translated, it gives CASSLSQGASGYTF.

The chain uses TRBV7-3 and TRBJ2-1, with D uncertain. The CDR3 totals 15 residues. V dropped 2 bases and J dropped 1 base, with 9 bases sitting between them. Germline CDR1 and CDR2: SGHTA and FQGTGA. CDR3 DNA sequence: TGTGCCAGCAGCTTAGGATGGAGTTCCTACAATGAGCAGTTCTTC. Protein product: CASSLGWSSYNEQFF. Combining the CDR3 with reference TRBV7-3 and TRBJ2-1 gives the whole variable domain GAGVSQTPSNKVTEKGKYVELRCDPISGHTALYWYRQSLGQGPEFLIYFQGTGAADDSGLPNDRFFAVRPEGSVSTLKIQRTERGDSAVYLCASSLGWSSYNEQFFGPGTRLTVL.

The chain employs TRBV7-9 and TRBJ2-7; TRBD2 matches at 8 bases. V was clipped by 3 bases and J by 6 bases; unmatched bases: 1. CDR3 length: 12 residues. Per germline, CDR1 SEHNR and CDR2 FQNEAQ (reference sequence). The CDR3 coding sequence is TGTGCCAGCAGCTTCGGACTAGCCGAGCAGTACTTC. Translating gives CASSFGLAEQYF.

This clone was counted a few times. The rearrangement joins TRBV30 to TRBJ1-1; D unresolved. The CDR3 is made up of 14 amino acids. Trimming left V 4 bases short and J 1 base short, with 13 bases between. From germline, CDR1 is GTSNPN and CDR2 SVGIG (reference sequence). The CDR3 spells CAWTGWGWNTEAFF. In DNA form, the CDR3 reads TGTGCCTGGACGGGGTGGGGTTGGAACACTGAAGCTTTCTTT.

The chain carries TRBV4-3 and TRBJ2-1; 11 positions match TRBD2. V was clipped by 0 bases and J by 5 bases; unmatched bases: 3. The CDR3 runs 16 residues. Germline CDR1 is LGHNA and CDR2 is YSLEER. In DNA, the CDR3 is TGCGCCAGCAGCCAAGATAAGGGACTAGCGGACAATGAGCAGTTCTTC. It specifies CASSQDKGLADNEQFF.